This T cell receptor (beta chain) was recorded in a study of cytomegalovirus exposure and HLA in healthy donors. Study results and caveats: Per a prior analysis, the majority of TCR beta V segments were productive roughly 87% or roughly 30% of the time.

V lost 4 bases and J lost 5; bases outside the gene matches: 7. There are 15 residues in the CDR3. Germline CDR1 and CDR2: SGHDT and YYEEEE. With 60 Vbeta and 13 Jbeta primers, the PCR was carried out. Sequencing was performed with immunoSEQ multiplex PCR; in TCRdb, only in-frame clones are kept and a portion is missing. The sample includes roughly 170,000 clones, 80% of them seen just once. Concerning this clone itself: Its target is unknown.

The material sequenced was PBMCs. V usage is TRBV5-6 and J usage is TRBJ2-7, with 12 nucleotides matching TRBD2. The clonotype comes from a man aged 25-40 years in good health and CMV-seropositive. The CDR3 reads CASSPGLAGTHEQYF. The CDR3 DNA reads TGTGCCAGCAGCCCTGGACTAGCGGGAACTCACGAGCAGTACTTC. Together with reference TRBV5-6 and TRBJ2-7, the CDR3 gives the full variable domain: DAGVTQSPTHLIKTRGQQVTLRCSPKSGHDTVSWYQQALGQGPQFIFQYYEEEERQRGNFPDRFSGHQFPNYSSELNVNALLLGDSALYLCASSPGLAGTHEQYFGPGTRLTVT.